This entry lists 30 T cell receptor beta chains sequenced from one sample in a study of OX40 agonist ivuxolimab in advanced cancers. The protocol was immunoSEQ multiplex PCR, while the TCRdb copy is restricted to in-frame clones and leaves out a portion. The profile shows tens of thousands of clones, 65% to 90% of them singletons. The material sequenced was CD4+ or CD8+ T cells sorted from blood, taken in a trial of the OX40 agonist ivuxolimab. The receptors stem from an adult with an advanced solid tumor such as melanoma, head and neck, liver or kidney cancer.

The V call is TRBV7-9, the J call TRBJ2-3; D possibly matches TRBD1 or TRBD2 (5 bases each). The CDR3 length is 14 residues. Trimming removed 5 bases at V and 10 bases at J, with 19 bases between. Germline V gene sequence: CDR1 SEHNR, CDR2 FQNEAQ (reference sequence). Here the CDR3 reads CASSARDPRSAQYF. In nucleotides, the CDR3 is TGTGCCAGCAGCGCACGGGACCCTCGAAGTGCGCAGTATTTT.

This clone was counted between two and nine times. This chain uses TRBV28 with TRBJ1-6, with 7 bases matching TRBD1. Germline V gene lookup returns CDR1 MDHEN and CDR2 SYDVKM. The CDR3 has 12 residues. Unmatched junction bases numbered 4, after V lost 6 bases and J lost 11 bases. The CDR3 region has the DNA TGTGCCAGCAGGGCAGGGGGTACACCCCTCCACTTT. Protein product: CASRAGGTPLHF.

The chain is built from TRBV7-9 and TRBJ2-7; D is uncertain. V was pared by 8 bases and J by 6 bases, with 14 bases between. Germline V gives CDR1 SEHNR, CDR2 FQNEAQ (reference sequence). The CDR3 contains 12 residues. DNA for the CDR3: TGTGCCAGCGGTGGGCGGACGAGCGAGCAGTACTTC. Its translation: CASGGRTSEQYF.

This chain uses TRBV5-1 with TRBJ2-3; 12 bases match TRBD2. V shed 2 bases, J shed 0 bases, and the junction held 10 bases outside the gene matches. Germline-derived CDR1 and CDR2 are SGHRS and YFSETQ. The CDR3 is 19 residues long. In DNA, the CDR3 is TGCGCCAGCAGCTTAGCTAGCGGGAGGGCCTATCCAAGCACAGATACGCAGTATTTT. Encoded protein: CASSLASGRAYPSTDTQYF.

The chain has TRBV30 and TRBJ2-3; 8 bases fit TRBD2. The junction had 8 bases not matched to a gene; V was cut back by 3 bases and J by 3 bases. Germline V CDR1 and CDR2: GTSNPN, SVGIG (reference sequence). This CDR3 has 15 amino acids. The CDR3 here is CAWSRRLARTDTQYF. CDR3 in DNA: TGTGCCTGGAGCCGGAGACTAGCGAGGACAGATACGCAGTATTTT.

This chain uses TRBV5-1 with TRBJ2-5, with a weak D call TRBD1 (6 bases). The V and J ends lost 0 bases and 9 bases respectively, with 6 bases between them. Germline CDR1 is SGHRS and CDR2 is YFSETQ. The CDR3 length is 11 residues. The CDR3 bases are TGCGCCAGCAGCTTGGAGGGGGCCCAGTACTTC. It encodes CASSLEGAQYF.

The chain couples TRBV25-1 to TRBJ1-1; weak D call: TRBD1 (5 bases). CDR1 and CDR2 (germline): MGHDK, SYGVNS. This CDR3 has 14 amino acids. Trimming pared 2 bases from V and 5 bases from J, leaving 12 bases between. The CDR3 is CASSEPRAGTEAFF. CDR3 nucleotides: TGTGCCAGCAGTGAACCCAGGGCTGGAACTGAAGCTTTCTTT.

V usage is TRBV11-2 and J usage is TRBJ2-3, with D hard to call. Germline V lookup: CDR1 SGHAT, CDR2 FQNNGV. The CDR3 spans 14 residues. V was pared by 4 bases and J by 4 bases, with 12 bases between. The CDR3 DNA reads TGTGCCAGCAGCTCGTATCAAGCCTCAGATACGCAGTATTTT. Its translation is CASSSYQASDTQYF.

The chain is built from TRBV4-3 and TRBJ1-1, with D hard to call. The CDR3 is 14 residues long. Germline V gene sequence: CDR1 LGHNA, CDR2 YSLEER. Trimming stripped 0 bases from V and 5 bases from J, with 10 bases between. CDR3 coding DNA: TGCGCCAGCAGCCAAGACCAGTCTGGGACTGAAGCTTTCTTT. As protein: CASSQDQSGTEAFF.

J is TRBJ1-3 and V is TRBV7-2; D unclear. V was shortened by 0 bases and J by 0 bases, with 9 bases between the two germline ends. The CDR3 is 16 residues long. Germline V lookup: CDR1 SGHTA, CDR2 FQGNSA. The CDR3 nucleotides read TGTGCCAGCAGCTTAGCTGAGAGTCCCTCTGGAAACACCATATATTTT. Translation: CASSLAESPSGNTIYF. Filled out from reference TRBV7-2 and TRBJ1-3, the complete variable domain reads GAGVSQSPSNKVTEKGKDVELRCDPISGHTALYWYRQSLGQGLEFLIYFQGNSAPDKSGLPSDRFSAERTGGSVSTLTIQRTQQEDSAVYLCASSLAESPSGNTIYFGEGSWLTVV.

This chain connects TRBV7-2 to TRBJ2-3; 14 nucleotides align to TRBD2. After removal of 5 bases from V and 0 bases from J, the junction contained 1 base not matched to a gene. Germline V gene sequence: CDR1 SGHTA, CDR2 FQGNSA. This CDR3 has 16 amino acids. Here the CDR3 reads CASSRTSGGSTDTQYF. The CDR3 DNA sequence: TGTGCCAGCAGCCGGACTAGCGGGGGGAGCACAGATACGCAGTATTTT.

The CDR3 coding sequence is TGTGCCAGCATCGATCCGGGACTGAGAACAGGGGCTTTCTTT. The encoded protein is CASIDPGLRTGAFF. The chain joins TRBV28 to TRBJ1-1, with a possible D match to TRBD1 (6 bases). Germline V gene sequence: CDR1 MDHEN, CDR2 SYDVKM. The CDR3 consists of 14 residues. Trimming stripped 7 bases from V and 11 bases from J, with 23 bases between.

The chain has TRBV5-1 and TRBJ2-7; TRBD1 is a possible D gene (5 bases). Germline V CDR1 and CDR2: SGHRS, YFSETQ. V lost 0 bases and J lost 3, with 13 bases in between. The CDR3 runs 15 residues. CDR3 in amino acids: CASSLEARGFYEQYF. DNA for the CDR3: TGCGCCAGCAGCTTGGAGGCTAGGGGCTTCTACGAGCAGTACTTC.

Only one count was recorded for this clone. V usage is TRBV5-6 and J usage is TRBJ2-3; TRBD2 matches at 8 bases. The J segment lost 8 bases and the V segment lost 2 bases, leaving 7 bases of the junction unmatched. CDR1 and CDR2 from the germline V gene are SGHDT and YYEEEE. This CDR3 is 14 amino acids long. The CDR3 region is CASSFQGAGVTQYF. For the CDR3, the DNA is TGTGCCAGCAGCTTTCAAGGAGCGGGAGTTACGCAGTATTTT. The variable domain in full, completed from reference TRBV5-6 and TRBJ2-3, reads DAGVTQSPTHLIKTRGQQVTLRCSPKSGHDTVSWYQQALGQGPQFIFQYYEEEERQRGNFPDRFSGHQFPNYSSELNVNALLLGDSALYLCASSFQGAGVTQYFGPGTRLTVL.

This sequence joins TRBV7-6 and TRBJ1-1, with a weak D call TRBD1 (6 bases). Germline loops: CDR1 SGHVS, CDR2 FNYEAQ. The CDR3 consists of 13 residues. V gave up 5 bases and J gave up 4 bases, with 11 bases separating them. This CDR3 is CASSPTGITEAFF. The CDR3 region has the DNA TGTGCCAGCAGCCCAACAGGGATCACTGAAGCTTTCTTT.

The chain combines TRBV6-5 with TRBJ2-3, with TRBD2 matching over 8 bases. Germline V gene data show CDR1 as MNHEY and CDR2 as SVGAGI. The V segment lost 0 bases and the J segment 2 bases; nucleotides outside the gene matches: 4. This CDR3 is 16 amino acids long. DNA for the CDR3: TGTGCCAGCAGTTACTCGATCGGGGGGGTCACAGATACGCAGTATTTT. Its translation is CASSYSIGGVTDTQYF.

This CDR3 is CASSLGTQRQHF. CDR3 in DNA: TGTGCCAGCAGTTTAGGGACACAAAGACAGCATTTT. The V call is TRBV28, the J call TRBJ1-5, with D possibly TRBD1 on 6 matching bases. V was trimmed by 2 bases and J by 13 bases, leaving 12 bases between them. CDR3 length: 12 amino acids. Germline V gene lookup returns CDR1 MDHEN and CDR2 SYDVKM.

The V call is TRBV29-1, the J call TRBJ2-5, with D maybe TRBD1 (6 bases). There are 13 residues in the CDR3. Trimming left V 5 bases short and J 2 bases short, with 12 bases between. Germline CDR1 is SQVTM and CDR2 is ANQGSEA. CDR3 DNA: TGCAGCGTTAAGGACAGCAGTCAAGAGACCCAGTACTTC. This codes for CSVKDSSQETQYF.

The chain links TRBV5-8 to TRBJ1-2; D remains unclear. Germline CDR1 and CDR2: SGHTS and YDEGEE. V gave up 0 bases and J gave up 6 bases, with 15 bases separating them. The CDR3 sequence is 15 residues long. CDR3 loop: CASSLVGQALDGYTF. The DNA of the CDR3 is TGTGCCAGCAGCTTGGTTGGGCAGGCCTTGGATGGCTACACCTTC. Full variable domain (remainder filled in from reference TRBV5-8 and TRBJ1-2): EAGVTQSPTHLIKTRGQQATLRCSPISGHTSVYWYQQALGLGLQFLLWYDEGEERNRGNFPPRFSGRQFPNYSSELNVNALELEDSALYLCASSLVGQALDGYTFGSGTRLTVV.

This chain uses TRBV10-2 with TRBJ2-1; perhaps TRBD2 as D (5 bases). Trimming shortened V by 4 bases and J by 4 bases, and 8 bases separated the two germline ends. Germline CDR1 reads WSHSY; CDR2 reads SAAADI. The CDR3 totals 13 residues. The chain's CDR3 is CASSAGRYNEQFF. CDR3 DNA sequence: TGCGCCAGCAGTGCGGGAAGGTACAATGAGCAGTTCTTC.

This chain uses TRBV27 with TRBJ2-7; D is possibly TRBD2 (5 bases). Germline V gene sequence: CDR1 MNHEY, CDR2 SMNVEV (reference sequence). The CDR3 has 12 amino acids. V lost 6 bases and J 6 bases, leaving 12 bases between the germline ends. Written as DNA, the CDR3 is TGTGCCAGCAGCCCGGGGTTGGGCGAGCAGTACTTC. Translated, it gives CASSPGLGEQYF.

Only a few counts were recorded for this clone. This chain connects TRBV30 to TRBJ1-5; D might be TRBD1 (6 bases). V lost 2 bases to trimming and J lost 4 bases, with 18 bases between them. The CDR3 contains 16 residues. Germline values: CDR1 GTSNPN, CDR2 SVGIG (reference sequence). The CDR3 reads CAWSRGPGQRNQPQHF. In DNA, the CDR3 is TGTGCCTGGAGTAGGGGCCCCGGACAGCGTAATCAGCCCCAGCATTTT.

This rearrangement joins TRBV7-8 to TRBJ1-3, with unresolved D. This CDR3 region has 14 residues. The germline CDR1 and CDR2 sequences are SGHVS and FQNEAQ. The V end was cut by 2 bases, the J end by 4 bases, with 9 bases between. The CDR3 sequence is CASSLTRVGNTIYF. CDR3 sequence (DNA): TGTGCCAGCAGCTTAACGAGGGTCGGAAACACCATATATTTT.

The chain uses TRBV25-1 and TRBJ2-1; no firm D call. This CDR3 has 12 residues. Germline loops: CDR1 MGHDK, CDR2 SYGVNS. Trimming removed 6 bases at V and 3 bases at J, with 6 bases between. DNA for the CDR3: TGTGCCAGCAGGAGAGGCTACAATGAGCAGTTCTTC. It codes for CASRRGYNEQFF.

The chain uses TRBV7-6 and TRBJ2-7; D is possibly TRBD1 (5 bases). The CDR3 sequence is 15 residues long. Germline-derived CDR1 and CDR2 are SGHVS and FNYEAQ. V lost 2 bases and J 2 bases, leaving 13 bases between the germline ends. In DNA, the CDR3 is TGTGCCAGCAGCTTATATGGGGCACCTACCTACGAGCAGTACTTC. Translation gives CASSLYGAPTYEQYF.

This clone is a singleton in its sample. This chain joins TRBV5-1 and TRBJ1-5, with 7 bases that match TRBD1. The V segment lost 0 bases and the J segment 3 bases; nucleotides outside the gene matches: 3. Germline CDR1 reads SGHRS; CDR2 reads YFSETQ. This CDR3 is built from 15 residues. CDR3 region: CASSLGDSSNQPQHF. The DNA for the CDR3 is TGCGCCAGCAGCTTGGGGGACAGTTCCAATCAGCCCCAGCATTTT. Looking up the rest from reference TRBV5-1 and TRBJ1-5 gives the full variable domain: KAGVTQTPRYLIKTRGQQVTLSCSPISGHRSVSWYQQTPGQGLQFLFEYFSETQRNKGNFPGRFSGRQFSNSRSEMNVSTLELGDSALYLCASSLGDSSNQPQHFGDGTRLSIL.

V gene TRBV6-1 combines with J gene TRBJ2-2; D tentatively fits TRBD1 or TRBD2 (6 bases each). The CDR3 has 14 residues. V was clipped by 8 bases and J by 7 bases, with 17 bases between them. Per germline, CDR1 MNHNS and CDR2 SASEGT. The CDR3 sequence: CASGGLAGFGELFF. The DNA of the CDR3 is TGTGCCAGCGGGGGGCTCGCCGGATTCGGGGAGCTGTTTTTT.

The V call is TRBV28, the J call TRBJ1-2; weak D call: TRBD1 (6 bases). V dropped 3 bases and J dropped 3 bases, with 17 bases sitting between them. There are 16 residues in the CDR3. Looked up from germline, CDR1 is MDHEN and CDR2 is SYDVKM. This chain's CDR3 is CASSFTAGELDYGYTF. The CDR3 DNA reads TGTGCCAGCAGTTTTACGGCAGGGGAATTGGACTATGGCTACACCTTC.

V usage is TRBV5-6 and J usage is TRBJ2-2, with TRBD1 matching over 10 bases. This CDR3 has 14 residues. CDR1 SGHDT and CDR2 YYEEEE come from the germline V gene. V shed 4 bases, J shed 5 bases, and the junction held 2 bases outside the gene matches. The CDR3 DNA reads as TGTGCCAGCAGCCTGGGACAGGGGACCGGGGAGCTGTTTTTT. Translating gives CASSLGQGTGELFF.

The chain links TRBV4-1 to TRBJ2-3; tentatively, D is TRBD1 or TRBD2 (5 bases each). Trimming removed 1 base at V and 1 base at J, with 9 bases between. The CDR3 sequence is 15 residues long. The germline CDR1 and CDR2 sequences are MGHRA and YSYEKL. Written as DNA, the CDR3 is TGCGCCAGCAGCCAAGTGGGGACCGGCACAGATACGCAGTATTTT. Translation gives CASSQVGTGTDTQYF.